Following are 9 T cell receptor beta chains from one sample sequenced in a study of blood T cell repertoires in COVID-19. The method was immunoSEQ multiplex PCR; TCRdb's version includes in-frame clones alone and lacks a portion of them. Among about 350,000 clones listed, approximately 89% were seen once. Sequencing was done on a sample of peripheral blood. These receptors came from a woman aged 18 to 35 who had recovered from COVID-19.

This clone was detected many times. This chain joins TRBV4-3 and TRBJ2-1; 10 bases are shared with TRBD2. V trimming: 0 bases; J trimming: 5 bases; junction bases outside the gene matches: 4. This CDR3 is built from 16 residues. Germline lookup yields CDR1 LGHNA and CDR2 YSLEER. CDR3 coding DNA: TGCGCCAGCAGCCAAGAGGCTAGCGGGAGCCACAATGAGCAGTTCTTC. Protein sequence: CASSQEASGSHNEQFF.

The J gene is TRBJ2-3, the V gene TRBV2; D remains unclear. The CDR3 length is 12 residues. Germline lookup yields CDR1 SNHLY and CDR2 FYNNEI. V gave up 4 bases and J gave up 6 bases, with 8 bases separating them. The DNA of the CDR3 is TGTGCCAGCAGTGGTCAACTGGATACGCAGTATTTT. Amino acids: CASSGQLDTQYF.

The chain couples TRBV7-2 to TRBJ1-1; maybe TRBD1 (6 bases). Trimming shortened V by 4 bases and J by 7 bases, and 13 bases separated the two germline ends. Per the germline V gene, CDR1 is SGHTA and CDR2 is FQGNSA. The CDR3 spans 13 residues. CDR3 coding DNA: TGTGCCAGCAGCTCTCAGGGGCAGGGTGAAGCTTTCTTT. This translates into CASSSQGQGEAFF.

The chain recombines TRBV21-1 with TRBJ2-3; the DNA was not compared with TRBD2, the D call given in the table. TRBV21-1 is a pseudogene. This CDR3 is 16 amino acids long. The CDR3 loop is CASSPQGRELIDTQYF. The CDR3 bases are TGTGCCAGCAGCCCCCAGGGGCGGGAGCTAATAGATACGCAGTATTTT.

Concerning this clone: Compared with germline, one end of the junction differs, possibly owing to a read error. The V and J genes are TRBV11-2 and TRBJ1-6, with TRBD1 identical over 8 bases. Germline V gives CDR1 SGHAT, CDR2 FQNNGV. The CDR3 extends over 15 amino acids. The CDR3 sequence is CASRLVYRGDSPLHF. DNA for the CDR3: TGTGCCAGCAGATTAGTGTACAGGGGGGATTCACCCCTCCACTTT.

A few counts support this clone. This sequence joins TRBV3-1 (or the pseudogene TRBV3-2) and TRBJ1-2, with 7 bases aligning to TRBD1. This CDR3 is 14 amino acids long. Germline V gene data show CDR1 as LGHDT and CDR2 as YNNKEL (reference sequence). V was clipped by 5 bases and J by 3 bases; unmatched bases: 6. CDR3 protein: CASSSQGRYYGYTF. In DNA, the CDR3 is TGTGCCAGCAGCTCACAGGGGCGATACTATGGCTACACCTTC.

This sequence joins TRBV11-2 and TRBJ2-1, with D possibly being TRBD1 (6 bases). The V end was cut by 0 bases, the J end by 3 bases, with 9 bases between. Germline V gives CDR1 SGHAT, CDR2 FQNNGV. This CDR3 region has 15 residues. In DNA, the CDR3 is TGTGCCAGCAGCTTAGACAGGGGTCACTACAATGAGCAGTTCTTC. Translating it yields CASSLDRGHYNEQFF. Based on the CDR3 plus reference TRBV11-2 and TRBJ2-1, the full variable domain is EAGVAQSPRYKIIEKRQSVAFWCNPISGHATLYWYQQILGQGPKLLIQFQNNGVVDDSQLPKDRFSAERLKGVDSTLKIQPAKLEDSAVYLCASSLDRGHYNEQFFGPGTRLTVL.

The CDR3 is CASSPPPFRGGVENTGELFF. CDR3 DNA: TGTGCCAGCAGCCCACCGCCCTTTAGGGGAGGGGTGGAGAACACCGGGGAGCTGTTTTTT. The rearrangement links TRBV5-4 to TRBJ2-2; 7 bases are shared with TRBD2. The CDR3 length is 20 residues. Germline V gene lookup returns CDR1 SGHNT and CDR2 YYREEE (reference sequence). After removal of 4 bases from V and 1 base from J, the junction contained 19 bases not matched to a gene.

The chain is built from TRBV6-1 and TRBJ2-7; D remains unclear. The CDR3 consists of 11 residues. The V gene's germline CDR1 is MNHNS and CDR2 SASEGT. Deletions cut 1 base from V and 5 bases from J, with 3 bases between. Here the CDR3 DNA reads TGTGCCAGCAGTGAAGGTAACGAGCAGTACGTC. Amino acid sequence: CASSEGNEQYV.